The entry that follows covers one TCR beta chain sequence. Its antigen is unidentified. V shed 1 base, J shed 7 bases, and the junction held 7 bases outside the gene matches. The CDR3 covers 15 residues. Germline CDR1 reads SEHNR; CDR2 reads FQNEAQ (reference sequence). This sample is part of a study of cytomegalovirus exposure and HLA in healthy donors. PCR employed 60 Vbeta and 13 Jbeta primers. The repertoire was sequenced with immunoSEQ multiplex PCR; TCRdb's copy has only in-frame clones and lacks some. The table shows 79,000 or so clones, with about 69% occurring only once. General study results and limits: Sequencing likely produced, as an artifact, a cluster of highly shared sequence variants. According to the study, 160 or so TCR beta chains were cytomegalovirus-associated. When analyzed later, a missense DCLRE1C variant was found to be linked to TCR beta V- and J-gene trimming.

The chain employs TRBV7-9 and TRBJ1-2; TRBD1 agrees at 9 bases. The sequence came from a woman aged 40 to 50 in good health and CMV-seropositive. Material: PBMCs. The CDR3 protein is CASSLEGTGRIGYTF. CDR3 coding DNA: TGTGCCAGCAGCTTAGAAGGGACAGGGCGGATTGGCTACACCTTC. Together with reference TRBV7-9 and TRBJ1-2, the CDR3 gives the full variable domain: DTGVSQNPRHKITKRGQNVTFRCDPISEHNRLYWYRQTLGQGPEFLTYFQNEAQLEKSRLLSDRFSAERPKGSFSTLEIQRTEQGDSAMYLCASSLEGTGRIGYTFGSGTRLTVV.